These 28 T cell receptor beta chains came from one sample sequenced in a study of blood T cell repertoires in COVID-19. TCRdb's copy holds only in-frame clones and misses some; the assay was immunoSEQ multiplex PCR. The sample yields over 140,000 clones, about three quarters seen once. Sequenced input: peripheral blood. The receptor set was obtained from a woman aged 80 or over with active or convalescent COVID-19.

This chain uses TRBV11-2 with TRBJ1-2; 9 bases line up with TRBD1. Germline V gene lookup returns CDR1 SGHAT and CDR2 FQNNGV. CDR3 length: 13 amino acids. The V segment lost 6 bases and the J segment 6 bases; nucleotides outside the gene matches: 5. CDR3 region: CASRHGQGNGYTF. In nucleotides, the CDR3 is TGTGCCAGCAGACACGGACAGGGGAATGGCTACACCTTC.

Of note for this clone: Other DNA sequences in the sample encode the same CDR3. This chain uses TRBV29-1 with TRBJ1-2; D remains unclear. The ends were cut back, 3 bases at V and 7 bases at J, with 6 bases in the middle. In germline, CDR1 is SQVTM, CDR2 ANQGSEA. The CDR3 runs 10 residues. The CDR3 is CSVDRGGYTF. The CDR3 DNA is TGCAGCGTTGACCGCGGTGGCTACACCTTC.

J is TRBJ1-3 and V is TRBV12-3 or TRBV12-4, with D hard to call. Trimming shortened V by 6 bases and J by 4 bases, and 7 bases separated the two germline ends. This CDR3 comprises 12 residues. The DNA of the CDR3 is TGTGCCAGCAGAACACAAGGAAACACCATATATTTT. Amino acids: CASRTQGNTIYF.

The V and J genes are TRBV18 and TRBJ2-7; D might be TRBD1 (6 bases). Germline lookup yields CDR1 KGHSH and CDR2 LQKENI. Trimming stripped 2 bases from V and 6 bases from J, with 11 bases between. The length of the CDR3 is 13 residues. The CDR3 spells CASSPKDRSEQYF. The DNA of the CDR3 is TGTGCCAGCTCACCAAAGGACAGATCCGAGCAGTACTTC. Supplemented by reference TRBV18 and TRBJ2-7, the full variable domain reads NAGVMQNPRHLVRRRGQEARLRCSPMKGHSHVYWYRQLPEEGLKFMVYLQKENIIDESGMPKERFSAEFPKEGPSILRIQQVVRGDSAAYFCASSPKDRSEQYFGPGTRLTVT.

The gene calls are TRBV5-1 and TRBJ1-1, with D uncertain. Germline CDR1 and CDR2: SGHRS and YFSETQ. V lost 8 bases, J lost 0 bases, and 11 bases lay in between. The CDR3 loop spans 13 amino acids. The CDR3 nucleotides are TGCGCCAGTTCAACAGATGTGAACACTGAAGCTTTCTTT. It yields the protein CASSTDVNTEAFF. Complete variable domain (other parts from reference TRBV5-1 and TRBJ1-1): KAGVTQTPRYLIKTRGQQVTLSCSPISGHRSVSWYQQTPGQGLQFLFEYFSETQRNKGNFPGRFSGRQFSNSRSEMNVSTLELGDSALYLCASSTDVNTEAFFGQGTRLTVV.

This clone has more than one count but fewer than ten. V is TRBV30 and J is TRBJ1-3, with no clear D. The germline V gene has CDR1 GTSNPN and CDR2 SVGIG (reference sequence). V lost 4 bases and J lost 3, with 16 bases in between. This CDR3 has 15 residues. CDR3 loop: CAWNHLEGGGNTIYF. The CDR3 coding sequence is TGTGCCTGGAACCACCTGGAGGGCGGTGGAAACACCATATATTTT.

J is TRBJ2-7 and V is TRBV3-1 (or the pseudogene TRBV3-2), with 8 bases fitting TRBD1. CDR3 size: 14 residues. The germline gives CDR1 LGHDT, CDR2 YNNKEL (reference sequence). Trimming removed 0 bases from V and 3 bases from J; junction bases left unmatched: 1. As DNA, the CDR3 is TGTGCCAGCAGCCAAGATGGGACAGGCTACGAGCAGTACTTC. Its translation: CASSQDGTGYEQYF.

In its sample, this clone was seen once. This chain uses TRBV3-1 (or the pseudogene TRBV3-2) with TRBJ2-1; maybe TRBD1 (5 bases). Germline values: CDR1 LGHDT, CDR2 YNNKEL (reference sequence). CDR3 size: 14 residues. V was clipped by 2 bases and J by 4 bases, with 9 bases between them. CDR3 sequence reads: CASSQSPGYNEQFF. The DNA of the CDR3 is TGTGCCAGCAGCCAATCTCCAGGGTACAATGAGCAGTTCTTC.

Judged by abundance, this clone is medium-sized. This chain's CDR3 is CASSDSLERDNEQFF. The CDR3 DNA is TGTGCCAGCAGCGACAGTCTCGAAAGGGACAATGAGCAGTTCTTC. V and J are TRBV7-9 and TRBJ2-1, with D tentatively TRBD1 (5 bases). Trimming took off 5 bases at V and 5 bases at J, with 16 bases between the two ends. CDR1 SEHNR and CDR2 FQNEAQ come from the germline V gene (reference sequence). CDR3 length: 15 amino acids. The variable domain in full, with the rest retrieved from reference TRBV7-9 and TRBJ2-1, is DTGVSQNPRHKITKRGQNVTFRCDPISEHNRLYWYRQTLGQGPEFLTYFQNEAQLEKSRLLSDRFSAERPKGSFSTLEIQRTEQGDSAMYLCASSDSLERDNEQFFGPGTRLTVL.

The CDR3 reads CASSTRTPTNTGELFF. CDR3 bases: TGTGCCAGCAGCACCCGGACACCGACGAACACCGGGGAGCTGTTTTTT. This chain joins TRBV21-1 and TRBJ2-2; no check of the table's D call, TRBD1, against the DNA was made. TRBV21-1 represents a pseudogene. There are 16 residues in the CDR3.

The chain is built from TRBV11-2 and TRBJ1-2; D is perhaps TRBD1 (5 bases). CDR3 length equals 16 residues. V lost 0 bases, J lost 4 bases, and 15 bases lay in between. The germline V gene encodes CDR1 SGHAT and CDR2 FQNNGV. CDR3 sequence: CASSLEVSGRVYGYTF. The CDR3 coding sequence is TGTGCCAGCAGCTTAGAGGTATCGGGCAGGGTCTATGGCTACACCTTC.

The gene calls are TRBV18 and TRBJ1-2; 7 bases are a match to TRBD1. Trimming took 3 bases from V and 4 from J; bases not matched to a gene: 8. This CDR3 region has 15 residues. The germline V gene has CDR1 KGHSH and CDR2 LQKENI. The CDR3 loop reads CASSPQDRASYGYTF. CDR3 coding DNA: TGTGCCAGCTCACCTCAAGACAGGGCCTCCTATGGCTACACCTTC.

This chain uses TRBV11-3 with TRBJ2-1; 7 nucleotides align to TRBD2. This CDR3 has 13 residues. V shed 5 bases and J 9 bases; nucleotides not matched to a gene: 7. Germline V lookup: CDR1 SGHNT, CDR2 YENEEA. The CDR3 DNA reads TGTGCCAGCAGCAATGATCCGGGGGGTGAGCAGTTCTTC. This codes for CASSNDPGGEQFF.

The V gene is TRBV27, the J gene TRBJ2-5; 13 positions agree with TRBD2. CDR3 length equals 16 residues. The V and J ends lost 5 bases and 5 bases, in that order; junction bases with no gene match: 8. CDR1 and CDR2 from the germline V gene are MNHEY and SMNVEV (reference sequence). CDR3 nucleotide sequence: TGTGCCAGCAGTCCCCGGGGACTAGCGGGGTGGGAGACCCAGTACTTC. Its translation: CASSPRGLAGWETQYF.

This clone was counted between two and nine times. V gene TRBV7-3 combines with J gene TRBJ1-1; the match to TRBD1 covers 10 bases. The V gene's germline CDR1 is SGHTA and CDR2 FQGTGA. The CDR3 contains 17 residues. The junction had 11 bases not matched to a gene; V was cut back by 0 bases and J by 7 bases. CDR3 sequence (DNA): TGTGCCAGCAGCTTAACGGTGATCTTGACAGGGGGCGTTGAAGCTTTCTTT. This encodes CASSLTVILTGGVEAFF.

The chain has TRBV28 and TRBJ2-5; 9 bases map to TRBD2. The CDR3 has 17 amino acids. The junction had 8 bases not matched to a gene; V was cut back by 2 bases and J by 1 base. Germline V lookup: CDR1 MDHEN, CDR2 SYDVKM. CDR3 nucleotides: TGTGCCAGCAGTTTACACCTAGCGGGGTACTTCCAAGAGACCCAGTACTTC. Its protein is CASSLHLAGYFQETQYF. The variable domain in full, with the rest retrieved from reference TRBV28 and TRBJ2-5, is DVKVTQSSRYLVKRTGEKVFLECVQDMDHENMFWYRQDPGLGLRLIYFSYDVKMKEKGDIPEGYSVSREKKERFSLILESASTNQTSMYLCASSLHLAGYFQETQYFGPGTRLLVL.

This rearrangement joins TRBV6-2 or TRBV6-3 to TRBJ1-5, with D unclear. Trimming removed 5 bases at V and 6 bases at J, with 23 bases between. The CDR3 loop spans 17 amino acids. The germline CDR1 and CDR2 sequences are MNHEY and SVGEGT. The CDR3 sequence is CASSLAPIGSWGQPQHF. The CDR3 nucleotides read TGTGCCAGCAGTCTCGCCCCTATTGGGAGCTGGGGTCAGCCCCAGCATTTT.

The chain links TRBV18 to TRBJ1-2; TRBD1 aligns across 7 bases. Looked up from germline, CDR1 is KGHSH and CDR2 is LQKENI. This CDR3 spans 13 amino acids. With 3 bases clipped from V and 4 bases from J, the junction kept 2 bases outside the gene matches. CDR3 protein: CASSPGTAYGYTF. The CDR3 nucleotides are TGTGCCAGCTCACCGGGGACAGCCTATGGCTACACCTTC. Supplemented by reference TRBV18 and TRBJ1-2, the full variable domain reads NAGVMQNPRHLVRRRGQEARLRCSPMKGHSHVYWYRQLPEEGLKFMVYLQKENIIDESGMPKERFSAEFPKEGPSILRIQQVVRGDSAAYFCASSPGTAYGYTFGSGTRLTVV.

This clone appeared a single time. The chain combines TRBV10-2 with TRBJ2-7; 7 bases are shared with TRBD2. Germline lookup yields CDR1 WSHSY and CDR2 SAAADI. The CDR3 covers 13 residues. V gave up 8 bases and J gave up 1 base; unmatched junction bases: 5. CDR3 loop: CASLAGVSYEQYF. CDR3 in DNA: TGCGCCAGCCTCGCGGGGGTTTCCTACGAGCAGTACTTC.

The V call is TRBV30, the J call TRBJ2-1; D may be TRBD1 (6 bases). Trimming removed 1 base from V and 3 bases from J, with 13 bases in between. CDR1 is GTSNPN and CDR2 is SVGIG in the germline V gene (reference sequence). This CDR3 is built from 15 residues. DNA of the CDR3: TGTGCCTGGAGTGAAACAGGGACATTCTACAATGAGCAGTTCTTC. Protein sequence: CAWSETGTFYNEQFF.

The J gene is TRBJ1-6, the V gene TRBV21-1; TRBD1, the table's D call, lacks a check against the DNA. TRBV21-1 is termed a pseudogene. The CDR3 totals 19 residues. This chain's CDR3 is CASSAPGTELSLRDSPLHF. As DNA, the CDR3 is TGTGCCAGCAGCGCTCCCGGGACAGAGCTATCTCTTCGTGATTCACCCCTCCACTTT.

The chain is built from TRBV7-2 and TRBJ2-1; tentative D call: TRBD2 (7 bases). The V and J ends lost 5 bases and 6 bases respectively, with 20 bases between them. Looked up from germline, CDR1 is SGHTA and CDR2 is FQGNSA. This CDR3 has 16 amino acids. The CDR3 protein is CASSDGGAGAGNEQFF. The CDR3 DNA reads TGTGCCAGCAGCGACGGAGGGGCGGGGGCCGGCAATGAGCAGTTCTTC.

This chain links TRBV5-5 with TRBJ2-5, with unresolved D. CDR3 length: 14 residues. V lost 3 bases to trimming and J lost 6 bases, with 15 bases between them. CDR1 and CDR2 (germline): SGHKS, YYEKEE (reference sequence). CDR3 nucleotide sequence: TGTGCCAGCAGCTCGATCGTTCAGGTGAAGACCCAGTACTTC. This translates into CASSSIVQVKTQYF.

The chain uses TRBV5-4 and TRBJ2-1; 7 nucleotides match TRBD1. Germline-derived CDR1 and CDR2 are SGHNT and YYREEE (reference sequence). The junction had 4 bases not matched to a gene; V was cut back by 4 bases and J by 0 bases. The CDR3 covers 15 residues. This CDR3 is CASSGGQTSYNEQFF. The CDR3, as DNA: TGTGCCAGCAGCGGGGGACAGACCTCCTACAATGAGCAGTTCTTC.

The V call is TRBV10-3, the J call TRBJ1-2, with 10 bases fitting TRBD1. CDR1 ENHRY and CDR2 SYGVKD come from the germline V gene. The CDR3 is 14 residues long. Unmatched junction bases numbered 5, after V lost 4 bases and J lost 6 bases. The DNA of the CDR3 is TGTGCCATCAGTGTAGGACAGGGGGTCGATGGCTACACCTTC. It translates to CAISVGQGVDGYTF.

This sequence joins TRBV6-1 and TRBJ1-5; tentative D call: TRBD1 (6 bases). The germline CDR1 and CDR2 sequences are MNHNS and SASEGT. The CDR3 extends over 19 amino acids. With 0 bases removed from V and 3 bases from J, the gap between germline ends came to 21 bases. The CDR3 DNA reads as TGTGCCAGCAGTGAAGCGCTCGTCAGGGGTCGGTTGGTCAATCAGCCCCAGCATTTT. It codes for CASSEALVRGRLVNQPQHF.

This clone was seen a handful of times. The chain employs TRBV2 and TRBJ1-1; a weak D match, TRBD1 (5 bases). This CDR3 has 15 residues. V was shortened by 0 bases and J by 1 base, with 9 bases between the two germline ends. Germline assignment: CDR1 SNHLY and CDR2 FYNNEI. Here the CDR3 reads CASSEAQDGNTEAFF. The DNA of the CDR3 is TGTGCCAGCAGTGAAGCACAGGACGGGAACACTGAAGCTTTCTTT.

As to this clone: The junction departs from the called germline gene at one end, perhaps through a read error. The chain employs TRBV3-1 (or the pseudogene TRBV3-2) and TRBJ2-7; 14 positions match TRBD2. CDR3 size: 13 residues. The germline gives CDR1 LGHDT, CDR2 YNNKEL (reference sequence). The CDR3 bases are TGTGCCAGCAGCCTGGGGACTAGCGGGGGTTTACACTTC. This sequence encodes CASSLGTSGGLHF.